These T cell receptor beta chains were read from a single sample in a study of T cell changes during pregnancy in multiple sclerosis. Assay used: immunoSEQ multiplex PCR; TCRdb lists only in-frame clones, some missing. Of about 83,000 clones in the sample, about 89% were seen once. Sequencing used PBMCs, obtained in the first trimester of pregnancy. All receptors derive from a female donor in good health, serving as a control in a pregnancy study. Some clones in this sample may be carry-over from other donors' samples. Both conserved end residues are part of each CDR3. A D gene is named only where the DNA matches it firmly. Size is stated for part of the rows, as once, few or many counts, or as a class when the clone is expanded.

abundance: -
j_gene: TRBJ1-2
v_gene: TRBV28
d_gene: TRBD1
CDR3aa: CASSPTGYGYTF
CDR3nt: TGTGCCAGCAGCCCGACAGGGTACGGCTACACCTTC

abundance: -
j_gene: TRBJ2-5
v_gene: TRBV7-2
d_gene: -
CDR3aa: CASSLAVSETQYF
CDR3nt: TGTGCCAGCAGCTTAGCGGTCAGTGAGACCCAGTACTTC

abundance: -
j_gene: TRBJ2-6
v_gene: TRBV28
d_gene: -
CDR3aa: CASSSLPSGANVLTF
CDR3nt: TGTGCCAGCAGTTCACTGCCCTCTGGGGCCAACGTCCTGACTTTC

abundance: -
j_gene: TRBJ2-3
v_gene: TRBV5-1
d_gene: -
CDR3aa: CASSWGGTSTDTQYF
CDR3nt: TGCGCCAGCAGCTGGGGCGGAACTAGCACAGATACGCAGTATTTT

abundance: -
j_gene: TRBJ2-5
v_gene: TRBV7-9
d_gene: TRBD2
CDR3aa: CASSLATGGETQYF
CDR3nt: TGTGCCAGCAGCTTAGCGACGGGAGGGGAGACCCAGTACTTC

abundance: -
j_gene: TRBJ2-2
v_gene: TRBV5-1
d_gene: TRBD1
CDR3aa: CASSLGTGDFSGELFF
CDR3nt: TGCGCCAGCAGCCTCGGGACAGGGGACTTTTCCGGGGAGCTGTTTTTT

abundance: -
j_gene: TRBJ2-5
v_gene: TRBV19
d_gene: TRBD2
CDR3aa: CASSTRLAGGQETQYF
CDR3nt: TGTGCCAGTAGTACCCGACTAGCGGGGGGTCAAGAGACCCAGTACTTC

abundance: few
j_gene: TRBJ1-3
v_gene: TRBV7-9
d_gene: -
CDR3aa: CASSLASIYSGNTIYF
CDR3nt: TGTGCCAGCAGCTTAGCGAGCATTTACTCTGGAAACACCATATATTTT

abundance: -
j_gene: TRBJ1-6
v_gene: TRBV7-6
d_gene: -
CDR3aa: CASSRSNNSPLHF
CDR3nt: TGTGCCAGCAGCCGTAGCAATAATTCACCCCTCCACTTT

abundance: -
j_gene: TRBJ2-3
v_gene: TRBV11-2
d_gene: -
CDR3aa: CASSRREITDTQYF
CDR3nt: TGTGCCAGCAGCCGCCGGGAAATCACAGATACGCAGTATTTT

abundance: -
j_gene: TRBJ2-3
v_gene: TRBV7-2
d_gene: -
CDR3aa: CASSPPGGRSTDTQYF
CDR3nt: TGTGCCAGCAGCCCCCCGGGCGGGCGTAGCACAGATACGCAGTATTTT

abundance: -
j_gene: TRBJ2-7
v_gene: TRBV6-5
d_gene: TRBD2
CDR3aa: CASTSGLAGVEQYF
CDR3nt: TGTGCCAGCACCTCCGGTCTAGCGGGAGTTGAGCAGTACTTC

abundance: -
j_gene: TRBJ2-7
v_gene: TRBV27
d_gene: -
CDR3aa: CASSPVRGYEQYF
CDR3nt: TGTGCCAGCAGCCCTGTAAGGGGTTACGAGCAGTACTTC

abundance: -
j_gene: TRBJ1-1
v_gene: TRBV7-2
d_gene: -
CDR3aa: CASSPREGSYTEAFF
CDR3nt: TGTGCCAGCAGCCCCCGGGAGGGGTCTTACACTGAAGCTTTCTTT

abundance: -
j_gene: TRBJ2-2
v_gene: TRBV30
d_gene: -
CDR3aa: CAWPGRGELFF
CDR3nt: TGTGCCTGGCCGGGTAGGGGGGAGCTGTTTTTT

abundance: -
j_gene: TRBJ1-6
v_gene: TRBV27
d_gene: -
CDR3aa: CASSLSGQTNSPLHF
CDR3nt: TGTGCCAGCAGTTTATCCGGACAGACAAATTCACCCCTCCACTTT

abundance: -
j_gene: TRBJ2-3
v_gene: TRBV28
d_gene: -
CDR3aa: CASMGAAGSTDTQYF
CDR3nt: TGTGCCAGCATGGGGGCCGCAGGGAGCACAGATACGCAGTATTTT

abundance: -
j_gene: TRBJ2-7
v_gene: TRBV7-2
d_gene: -
CDR3aa: CASSLDRRSYEQYF
CDR3nt: TGTGCCAGCAGCTTAGACAGACGCTCCTACGAGCAGTACTTC

abundance: medium-sized
j_gene: TRBJ2-1
v_gene: TRBV15
d_gene: -
CDR3aa: CATSRDSSLSYNEQFF
CDR3nt: TGTGCCACCAGCAGAGATAGTAGTCTCTCCTACAATGAGCAGTTCTTC

abundance: -
j_gene: TRBJ1-4
v_gene: TRBV15
d_gene: -
CDR3aa: CATTLGGGTTEKLFF
CDR3nt: TGTGCCACCACCCTCGGGGGAGGGACCACTGAAAAACTGTTTTTT

abundance: once
j_gene: TRBJ2-1
v_gene: TRBV5-1
d_gene: TRBD2
CDR3aa: CASSFPPGTTSYNEQFF
CDR3nt: TGCGCCAGCAGCTTCCCCCCGGGGACTACATCCTACAATGAGCAGTTCTTC

abundance: -
j_gene: TRBJ2-5
v_gene: TRBV9
d_gene: TRBD1
CDR3aa: CASSPGGMILGETQYF
CDR3nt: TGTGCCAGCAGCCCAGGGGGAATGATTTTGGGGGAGACCCAGTACTTC

abundance: -
j_gene: TRBJ2-7
v_gene: TRBV19
d_gene: -
CDR3aa: CASSSGTETYEQYF
CDR3nt: TGTGCCAGTAGTTCCGGGACTGAGACCTACGAGCAGTACTTC

abundance: once
j_gene: TRBJ2-5
v_gene: TRBV7-2
d_gene: -
CDR3aa: CASSLGSRVFRETQYF
CDR3nt: TGTGCCAGCAGCTTAGGGAGCAGGGTATTTAGGGAGACCCAGTACTTC

abundance: once
j_gene: TRBJ2-1
v_gene: TRBV9
d_gene: -
CDR3aa: CASSLEHDYNEQFF
CDR3nt: TGTGCCAGCAGCCTGGAGCACGATTACAATGAGCAGTTCTTC

abundance: -
j_gene: TRBJ2-1
v_gene: TRBV7-8
d_gene: -
CDR3aa: CASSLARTFTYNEQFF
CDR3nt: TGTGCCAGCAGCTTAGCGAGGACTTTTACCTACAATGAGCAGTTCTTC

abundance: -
j_gene: TRBJ2-1
v_gene: TRBV7-2
d_gene: TRBD1
CDR3aa: CASSPDRGLTYNEQFF
CDR3nt: TGTGCCAGCAGCCCAGACAGGGGGCTGACCTACAATGAGCAGTTCTTC

abundance: -
j_gene: TRBJ1-2
v_gene: TRBV19
d_gene: -
CDR3aa: CASSMGALGYTF
CDR3nt: TGTGCCAGTAGTATGGGGGCGCTGGGCTACACCTTC

abundance: -
j_gene: TRBJ1-1
v_gene: TRBV6-1
d_gene: -
CDR3aa: CASSDLKTDTEAFF
CDR3nt: TGTGCCAGCAGTGATCTGAAAACGGACACTGAAGCTTTCTTT

abundance: -
j_gene: TRBJ1-1
v_gene: TRBV19
d_gene: TRBD1
CDR3aa: CASSTGWFTEAFF
CDR3nt: TGTGCCAGTTCGACAGGGTGGTTCACTGAAGCTTTCTTT

abundance: -
j_gene: TRBJ2-7
v_gene: TRBV6-5
d_gene: -
CDR3aa: CASSTNSDYEQYF
CDR3nt: TGTGCCAGCAGTACAAATAGCGACTACGAGCAGTACTTC

abundance: -
j_gene: TRBJ2-3
v_gene: TRBV9
d_gene: TRBD2
CDR3aa: CASMRGSGSFTDTQYF
CDR3nt: TGTGCCAGCATGAGGGGGAGCGGGAGCTTCACAGATACGCAGTATTTT

abundance: -
j_gene: TRBJ1-1
v_gene: TRBV6-6
d_gene: -
CDR3aa: CASSYFTGNTEAFF
CDR3nt: TGTGCCAGCAGTTACTTCACAGGGAACACTGAAGCTTTCTTT

abundance: -
j_gene: TRBJ2-3
v_gene: TRBV7-2
d_gene: TRBD2
CDR3aa: CASSGSTSGNSISTDTQYF
CDR3nt: TGTGCCAGCAGCGGATCGACTAGCGGAAATAGTATAAGCACAGATACGCAGTATTTT

abundance: -
j_gene: TRBJ1-6
v_gene: TRBV2
d_gene: TRBD1
CDR3aa: CASSDGTGSYSPLHF
CDR3nt: TGTGCCAGCAGTGATGGGACAGGTTCTTATTCACCCCTCCACTTT

abundance: -
j_gene: TRBJ1-4
v_gene: TRBV5-1
d_gene: TRBD1
CDR3aa: CASSVTGQGATNEKLFF
CDR3nt: TGCGCCAGCAGCGTCACGGGACAGGGTGCAACTAATGAAAAACTGTTTTTT

abundance: -
j_gene: TRBJ2-5
v_gene: TRBV9
d_gene: -
CDR3aa: CASSVESGIFQETQYF
CDR3nt: TGTGCCAGCAGCGTAGAGTCAGGGATCTTTCAAGAGACCCAGTACTTC

abundance: -
j_gene: TRBJ2-2
v_gene: TRBV14
d_gene: -
CDR3aa: CASSPRVFTGELFF
CDR3nt: TGTGCCAGCAGCCCCCGGGTTTTTACCGGGGAGCTGTTTTTT

abundance: -
j_gene: TRBJ1-1
v_gene: TRBV7-8
d_gene: -
CDR3aa: CASSLSRLNTEAFF
CDR3nt: TGTGCCAGCAGCTTATCGCGGTTGAACACTGAAGCTTTCTTT

abundance: -
j_gene: TRBJ2-7
v_gene: TRBV6-5
d_gene: TRBD2
CDR3aa: CASSYGGEWEQYF
CDR3nt: TGTGCCAGCAGTTACGGGGGGGAGTGGGAGCAGTACTTC

abundance: -
j_gene: TRBJ2-4
v_gene: TRBV28
d_gene: -
CDR3aa: CASSLSIGGEGLQNIQYF
CDR3nt: TGTGCCAGCAGTTTATCAATAGGGGGGGAGGGCCTCCAAAACATTCAGTACTTC

abundance: -
j_gene: TRBJ2-1
v_gene: TRBV7-2
d_gene: TRBD1
CDR3aa: CASSPGTGTYNEQFF
CDR3nt: TGTGCCAGCAGTCCCGGGACAGGGACTTACAATGAGCAGTTCTTC

abundance: -
j_gene: TRBJ2-2
v_gene: TRBV10-3
d_gene: TRBD2
CDR3aa: CAISERASGRTGELFF
CDR3nt: TGTGCCATCAGTGAGAGGGCTAGCGGGCGCACCGGGGAGCTGTTTTTT

abundance: -
j_gene: TRBJ2-3
v_gene: TRBV10-3
d_gene: TRBD2
CDR3aa: CAIAGREDTQYF
CDR3nt: TGTGCCATCGCGGGGAGGGAAGATACGCAGTATTTT

abundance: -
j_gene: TRBJ1-4
v_gene: TRBV27
d_gene: TRBD1
CDR3aa: CASSRSRDRYEKLFF
CDR3nt: TGTGCCAGCAGCCGCTCCCGGGACAGATATGAAAAACTGTTTTTT

abundance: -
j_gene: TRBJ1-5
v_gene: TRBV2
d_gene: TRBD1
CDR3aa: CASSVDRGDQPQHF
CDR3nt: TGTGCCAGCAGCGTCGACAGGGGGGATCAGCCCCAGCATTTT

abundance: -
j_gene: TRBJ2-1
v_gene: TRBV27
d_gene: TRBD2
CDR3aa: CASSVQGAYGLAGANEQFF
CDR3nt: TGTGCCAGCAGTGTACAGGGGGCCTATGGACTAGCGGGGGCCAATGAGCAGTTCTTC

abundance: -
j_gene: TRBJ1-2
v_gene: TRBV28
d_gene: -
CDR3aa: CASSSSGHFYGYTF
CDR3nt: -

abundance: -
j_gene: TRBJ2-3
v_gene: TRBV28
d_gene: -
CDR3aa: CASRPTGTAGTDTQYF
CDR3nt: TGTGCCAGCAGACCCACCGGGACTGCGGGCACAGATACGCAGTATTTT

abundance: -
j_gene: TRBJ1-1
v_gene: TRBV20-1
d_gene: -
CDR3aa: CSAPDRNEAFF
CDR3nt: TGCAGTGCTCCCGACAGGAATGAAGCTTTCTTT

abundance: -
j_gene: TRBJ1-2
v_gene: TRBV30
d_gene: TRBD1
CDR3aa: CACSGTVTSGYTF
CDR3nt: TGTGCCTGTTCCGGGACAGTGACCTCGGGCTACACCTTC

abundance: -
j_gene: TRBJ2-7
v_gene: TRBV5-1
d_gene: TRBD2
CDR3aa: CASTGLAGAKYEQYF
CDR3nt: TGCGCCAGCACTGGACTAGCGGGAGCTAAGTACGAGCAGTACTTC